This T cell receptor (beta chain) was identified during a study of T cell responses to AZD1222 COVID-19 vaccine. General observations from the study: Across spike, vaccine-associated CD4 TCRs were found, dominant at 160-218 and 743-854.

This CDR3 has 17 amino acids. Trimming took 4 bases from V and 4 from J; bases not matched to a gene: 11. Germline CDR1 and CDR2: SGHKS and YYEKEE (reference sequence). Generated by immunoSEQ multiplex PCR, the TCRdb table keeps only in-frame clones and is missing some. The sample lists around 130,000 clones; just over 85% were seen once. On this clone: Its matching antigen is unknown.

The receptor was isolated from an adult in good health. The gene calls are TRBV5-5 and TRBJ2-3; TRBD2 aligns across 11 bases. The sample in question was peripheral blood, obtained on day 0 of AZD1222 vaccination. For the CDR3, the DNA is TGTGCCAGCAGCCTCCGACTAGCGGGGAAGTCGGCAGATACGCAGTATTTT. It is translated as CASSLRLAGKSADTQYF.